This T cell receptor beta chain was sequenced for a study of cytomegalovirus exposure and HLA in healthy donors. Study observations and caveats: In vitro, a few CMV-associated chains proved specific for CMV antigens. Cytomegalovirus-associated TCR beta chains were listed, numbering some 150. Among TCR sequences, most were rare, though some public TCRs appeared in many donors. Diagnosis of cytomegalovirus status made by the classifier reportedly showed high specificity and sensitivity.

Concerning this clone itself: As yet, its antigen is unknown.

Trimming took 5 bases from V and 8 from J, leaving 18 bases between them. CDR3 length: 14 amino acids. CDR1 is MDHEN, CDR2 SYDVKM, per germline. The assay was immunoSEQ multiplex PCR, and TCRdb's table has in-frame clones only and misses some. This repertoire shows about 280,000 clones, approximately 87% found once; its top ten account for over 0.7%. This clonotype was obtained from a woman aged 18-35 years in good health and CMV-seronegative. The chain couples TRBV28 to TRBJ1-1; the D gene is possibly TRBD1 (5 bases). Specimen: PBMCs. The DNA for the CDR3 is TGTGCCAGCAGTACCTACCGAAGGGGAGGAGAAGCTTTCTTT. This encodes CASSTYRRGGEAFF.